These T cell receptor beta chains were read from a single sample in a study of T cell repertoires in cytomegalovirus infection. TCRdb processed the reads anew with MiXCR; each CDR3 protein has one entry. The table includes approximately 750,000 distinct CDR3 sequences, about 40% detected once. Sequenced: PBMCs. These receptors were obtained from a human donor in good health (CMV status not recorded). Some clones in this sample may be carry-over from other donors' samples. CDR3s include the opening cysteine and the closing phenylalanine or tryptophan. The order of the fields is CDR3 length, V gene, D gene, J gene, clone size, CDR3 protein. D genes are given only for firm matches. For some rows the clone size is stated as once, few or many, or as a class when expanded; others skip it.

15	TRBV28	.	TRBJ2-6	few	CASSVTSYGANVLTF
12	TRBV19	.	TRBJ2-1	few	CASSIRDNEQFF
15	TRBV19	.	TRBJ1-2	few	CASSSRQLWVGGYTF
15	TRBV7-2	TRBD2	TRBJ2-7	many	CASSSPTSGRYEQYF
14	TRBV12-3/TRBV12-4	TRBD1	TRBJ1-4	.	CASSGQGADEKLFF
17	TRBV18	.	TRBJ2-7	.	CASSPPTGSSFSYEQYF
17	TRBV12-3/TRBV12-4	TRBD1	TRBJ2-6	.	CASTRGQGASGAHVLTF
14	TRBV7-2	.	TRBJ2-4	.	CASSLSTGSNIQYF
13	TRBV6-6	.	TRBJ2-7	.	CASSYSNRGEQYF
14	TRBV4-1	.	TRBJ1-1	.	CASIQPGTGTEAFF
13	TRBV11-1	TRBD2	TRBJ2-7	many	CAAGKAGDPEQYF
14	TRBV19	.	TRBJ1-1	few	CASSQRGGNTEAFF
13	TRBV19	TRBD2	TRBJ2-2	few	CASSREGTGELFF
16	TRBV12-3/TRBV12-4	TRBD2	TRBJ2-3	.	CASRTGLAGGTDTQYF
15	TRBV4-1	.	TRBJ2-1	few	CASKTGSTTYNEQFF
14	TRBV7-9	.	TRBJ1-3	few	CASSLADGGNTIYF
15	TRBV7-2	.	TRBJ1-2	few	CASSLLRGADYGYTF
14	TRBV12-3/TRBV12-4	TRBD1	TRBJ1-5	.	CASSSTGALWPQHF
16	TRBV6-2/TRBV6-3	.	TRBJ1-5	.	CSSSYSSPAARQPQHF
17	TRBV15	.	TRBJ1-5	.	CATSRDRRSRGDQPQHF
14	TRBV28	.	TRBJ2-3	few	CASSFGRLTDTQYF
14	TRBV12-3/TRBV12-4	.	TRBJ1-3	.	CASRGSISGNTIYF
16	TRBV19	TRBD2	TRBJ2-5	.	CASSTGSSGRGETQYF
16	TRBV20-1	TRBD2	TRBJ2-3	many	CSAPRAGTSGTDTQYF
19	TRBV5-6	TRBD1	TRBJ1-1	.	CASSLGLVMTGTLNTEAFF
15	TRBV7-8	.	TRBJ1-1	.	CDSSVPTGYGTDAFF
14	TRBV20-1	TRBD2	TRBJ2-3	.	CSARGLAGEDTQYF
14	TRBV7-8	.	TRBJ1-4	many	CASSLFRSDEKLFF
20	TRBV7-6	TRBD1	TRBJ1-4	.	CASSLPPVDRGDLTNEKLFF
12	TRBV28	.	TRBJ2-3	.	CASSWGADTTYF
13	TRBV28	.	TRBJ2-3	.	CASSPWSVDTQYF
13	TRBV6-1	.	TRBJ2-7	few	CASSEVGTYEQYF
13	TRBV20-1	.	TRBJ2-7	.	CSAWTPPHYEQYF
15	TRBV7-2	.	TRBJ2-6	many	CASSLRDSGANVLTF
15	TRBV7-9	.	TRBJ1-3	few	CASSYHPGLGNTIYF
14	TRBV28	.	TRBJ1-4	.	CASSPQGEGEKLFF
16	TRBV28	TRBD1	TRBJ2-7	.	CASKMKHRGSIYEQYF
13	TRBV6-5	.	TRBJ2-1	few	CASSQAKAYEQFF
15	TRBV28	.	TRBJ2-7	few	CASSLLRDSTYEQYF
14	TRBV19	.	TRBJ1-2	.	CASSVQGVDYGYTF
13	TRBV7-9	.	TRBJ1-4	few	CASSLGFGEKLFF
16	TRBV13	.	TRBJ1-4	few	CASSPRTAGFNEKLFF
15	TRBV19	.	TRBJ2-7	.	CASSPPDSRAYEQYF
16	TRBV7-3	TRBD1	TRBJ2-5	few	CASSRGLGRGQETQYF
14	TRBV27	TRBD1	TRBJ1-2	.	CASSQGQGANGYTF
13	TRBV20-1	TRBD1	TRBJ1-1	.	CSARRTGRNEAFF
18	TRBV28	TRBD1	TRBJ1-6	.	CASSLVGLQGTLYSPLHF
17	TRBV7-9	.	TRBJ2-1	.	CASSLEERGHSYNEQFF
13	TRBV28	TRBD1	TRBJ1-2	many	CASSLTGAYGYTF